This is a list of T cell receptor beta chains from one sample in a study of T cell responses to AZD1222 COVID-19 vaccine. Method: immunoSEQ multiplex PCR; TCRdb's copy keeps in-frame clones and lacks some. The profile shows about 150,000 clones, 92% of them singletons. The sequences come from peripheral blood, collected 28 days after the second AZD1222 dose. The receptors were sampled from an adult who received the AZD1222 COVID-19 vaccine. Both conserved end residues are part of each CDR3. The order of the fields is CDR3 DNA, CDR3 protein, clone size, D gene, J gene, V gene. D genes are given only for firm matches. A row's size may be missing; if present it is once, few, many or a size class.

CDR3 DNA: TGCGCCAGCAGCTTGTCGGGAGGAAGTATGAGCTCCTACGAGCAGTACTTC; CDR3 protein: CASSLSGGSMSSYEQYF; clone size: once; D gene: TRBD2; J gene: TRBJ2-7; V gene: TRBV5-1
CDR3 DNA: TGTGCCAGCAGTTTAAAGGCCCCTAACACCATATATTTT; CDR3 protein: CASSLKAPNTIYF; clone size: NA; D gene: NA; J gene: TRBJ1-3; V gene: TRBV28
CDR3 DNA: TGTGCCAGCAGCCACCCCGGCGGGGGGAGAGGGTACAATGAGCAGTTCTTC; CDR3 protein: CASSHPGGGRGYNEQFF; clone size: NA; D gene: TRBD2; J gene: TRBJ2-1; V gene: TRBV14
CDR3 DNA: TGTGCCAGCAGTTTGGGACAGGGGTATAGGCAGCCCCAGCATTTT; CDR3 protein: CASSLGQGYRQPQHF; clone size: NA; D gene: TRBD1; J gene: TRBJ1-5; V gene: TRBV28
CDR3 DNA: TGTGCCAGCAGTTACTCGTTCGGAGTCTTCAACAATGAGCAGTTCTTC; CDR3 protein: CASSYSFGVFNNEQFF; clone size: NA; D gene: NA; J gene: TRBJ2-1; V gene: TRBV6-5
CDR3 DNA: TGTGCCAGCAGCCCAGAAGCCGGGGAGCTGTTTTTT; CDR3 protein: CASSPEAGELFF; clone size: NA; D gene: NA; J gene: TRBJ2-2; V gene: TRBV11-2
CDR3 DNA: TGTGCCAGCTCACCGGGGGGCGCTGGAAACACCATATATTTT; CDR3 protein: CASSPGGAGNTIYF; clone size: NA; D gene: NA; J gene: TRBJ1-3; V gene: TRBV18
CDR3 DNA: TGTGCCAGCAGCGCCCAGAAAGACACGAACACTGAAGCTTTCTTT; CDR3 protein: CASSAQKDTNTEAFF; clone size: NA; D gene: NA; J gene: TRBJ1-1; V gene: TRBV9
CDR3 DNA: TGTGCCAGCAGTCTCCCGGGACAGGGCTCCTACGAGCAGTACTTC; CDR3 protein: CASSLPGQGSYEQYF; clone size: NA; D gene: TRBD1; J gene: TRBJ2-7; V gene: TRBV28
CDR3 DNA: TGTGCCAGCAGCTTACCGGAGGGCCTCAATGAGCAGTTCTTC; CDR3 protein: CASSLPEGLNEQFF; clone size: NA; D gene: NA; J gene: TRBJ2-1; V gene: TRBV7-6
CDR3 DNA: TGTGCCAGCAGCTTAGGCCCCACCGTGACAGGGGGCCCCTACGAGCAGTACTTC; CDR3 protein: CASSLGPTVTGGPYEQYF; clone size: NA; D gene: TRBD1; J gene: TRBJ2-7; V gene: TRBV13
CDR3 DNA: TGTGCCAGCAGCCTATCTGGAGCCTCTGGAAACACCATATATTTT; CDR3 protein: CASSLSGASGNTIYF; clone size: NA; D gene: NA; J gene: TRBJ1-3; V gene: TRBV3-1/TRBV3-2
CDR3 DNA: TGTGCCAGCACCCTTTCATCACAGGGTGGCAATCAGCCCCAGCATTTT; CDR3 protein: CASTLSSQGGNQPQHF; clone size: NA; D gene: NA; J gene: TRBJ1-5; V gene: TRBV28
CDR3 DNA: TGTGCCAGCAGTGAAGAGGCTATGACCGGAAACACCATATATTTT; CDR3 protein: CASSEEAMTGNTIYF; clone size: NA; D gene: NA; J gene: TRBJ1-3; V gene: TRBV2
CDR3 DNA: TGCGCCAGCAGCCAACCACCGGGGAGACATTACAATGAGCAGTTCTTC; CDR3 protein: CASSQPPGRHYNEQFF; clone size: NA; D gene: NA; J gene: TRBJ2-1; V gene: TRBV4-1
CDR3 DNA: TGCGCCAGCAGCCCAGCGGGAGGGAGCTCCTACGAGCAGTACTTC; CDR3 protein: CASSPAGGSSYEQYF; clone size: few; D gene: TRBD2; J gene: TRBJ2-7; V gene: TRBV5-1